This TCR beta chain emerged from a study of T cell responses to AZD1222 COVID-19 vaccine. Study results and caveats: Donors skewed white British and female; clonal diversity was possibly underestimated. Of spike-specific TCRs, nearly half reportedly target regions left unmutated in variants. Only 5 or 6 individuals given AZD1222 were seropositive at baseline. A rise in Spike-specific TCR breadth and depth followed two AZD1222 doses.

Germline assignment: CDR1 ENHRY and CDR2 SYGVKD. Deletions cut 0 bases from V and 4 bases from J, with 9 bases between. This CDR3 is 14 amino acids long. About this clone: The antigen is unknown.

Assay: immunoSEQ multiplex PCR; the TCRdb copy retains only in-frame clones and omits some. The sample holds 95,000 to 150,000 clones, roughly 92% seen once. The chain recombines TRBV10-3 with TRBJ1-2; D perhaps matches TRBD1 (5 bases). This receptor was taken from an adult in good health. The specimen comprised peripheral blood, sampled on day 0 of AZD1222 vaccination. The CDR3 DNA follows: TGTGCCATCAGTGAGTCGGGGACGGTCTATGGCTACACCTTC. It yields the protein CAISESGTVYGYTF.